These 6 T cell receptor beta chains came from one sample sequenced in a study of blood T cell repertoires in COVID-19. The data were produced by immunoSEQ multiplex PCR, yet TCRdb's version contains in-frame clones alone and is incomplete. In the table there are about 90,000 clones, 84% of which are singletons. Sequencing was done on a sample of peripheral blood. Receptors were obtained from a man in his sixties with acute or convalescent COVID-19.

V usage is TRBV10-3 and J usage is TRBJ2-3; tentative D call: TRBD2 (6 bases). This CDR3 region has 14 residues. Trimming left V 5 bases short and J 4 bases short, with 13 bases between. CDR1 and CDR2 (germline): ENHRY, SYGVKD. The DNA of the CDR3 is TGTGCCATCAGTCGGCTAGCGAGTTCAGATACGCAGTATTTT. It specifies CAISRLASSDTQYF.

The chain uses TRBV27 and TRBJ2-5; perhaps TRBD1 as D (5 bases). Germline V gene lookup returns CDR1 MNHEY and CDR2 SMNVEV (reference sequence). V was cut by 3 bases and J by 4 bases, with 9 bases left in between. This CDR3 spans 13 amino acids. The CDR3, as DNA: TGTGCCAGCAGTTTTGTGCAGGGAGAGACCCAGTACTTC. Residues: CASSFVQGETQYF.

The J gene is TRBJ2-7, the V gene TRBV24-1; D is unresolved. From germline, CDR1 is KGHDR and CDR2 SFDVKD. This CDR3 spans 13 amino acids. Trimming stripped 4 bases from V and 3 bases from J, with 9 bases between. This CDR3 reads CATSESHDYEQYF. In DNA, the CDR3 is TGTGCCACCAGTGAATCACACGACTACGAGCAGTACTTC.

This sequence joins TRBV12-3 or TRBV12-4 and TRBJ2-1; D is unclear. The V end was cut by 3 bases, the J end by 8 bases, with 8 bases between. The CDR3 runs to 12 residues. The CDR3 loop reads CASSLTFDEQFF. Here the CDR3 DNA reads TGTGCCAGCAGTTTGACTTTCGATGAGCAGTTCTTC.

Only one count was recorded for this clone. V usage is TRBV10-3 and J usage is TRBJ2-3; 10 bases match TRBD1. With 6 bases clipped from V and 4 bases from J, the junction kept 7 bases outside the gene matches. The CDR3 is 15 amino acids. CDR1 is ENHRY, CDR2 SYGVKD, per germline. DNA of the CDR3: TGTGCCATCAGCGGAGGGACAGGGGAGGCAGATACGCAGTATTTT. It encodes CAISGGTGEADTQYF.

This clone was counted between two and nine times. The chain couples TRBV5-1 to TRBJ1-6; no reliable D call. CDR3 length: 15 amino acids. Per germline, CDR1 SGHRS and CDR2 YFSETQ. The V gene lost 4 bases and the J gene lost 8 bases, with 16 bases spanning the gap. CDR3 residues: CASSLAGSGYSPLHF. The CDR3 DNA reads TGCGCCAGCAGCCTGGCGGGGAGCGGGTATTCACCCCTCCACTTT.